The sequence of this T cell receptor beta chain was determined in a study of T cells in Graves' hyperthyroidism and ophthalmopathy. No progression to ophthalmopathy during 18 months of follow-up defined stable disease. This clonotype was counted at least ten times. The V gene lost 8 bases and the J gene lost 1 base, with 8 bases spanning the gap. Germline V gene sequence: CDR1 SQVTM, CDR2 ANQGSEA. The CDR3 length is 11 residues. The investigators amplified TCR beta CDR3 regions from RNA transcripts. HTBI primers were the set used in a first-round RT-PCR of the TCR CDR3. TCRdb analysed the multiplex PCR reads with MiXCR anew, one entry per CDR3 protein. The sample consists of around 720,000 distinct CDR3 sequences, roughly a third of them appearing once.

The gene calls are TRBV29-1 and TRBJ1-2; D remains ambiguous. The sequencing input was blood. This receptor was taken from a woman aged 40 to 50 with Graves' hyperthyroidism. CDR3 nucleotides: TGCAGCATCGGTCTTAACTATGGCTACACCTTC. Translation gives CSIGLNYGYTF.